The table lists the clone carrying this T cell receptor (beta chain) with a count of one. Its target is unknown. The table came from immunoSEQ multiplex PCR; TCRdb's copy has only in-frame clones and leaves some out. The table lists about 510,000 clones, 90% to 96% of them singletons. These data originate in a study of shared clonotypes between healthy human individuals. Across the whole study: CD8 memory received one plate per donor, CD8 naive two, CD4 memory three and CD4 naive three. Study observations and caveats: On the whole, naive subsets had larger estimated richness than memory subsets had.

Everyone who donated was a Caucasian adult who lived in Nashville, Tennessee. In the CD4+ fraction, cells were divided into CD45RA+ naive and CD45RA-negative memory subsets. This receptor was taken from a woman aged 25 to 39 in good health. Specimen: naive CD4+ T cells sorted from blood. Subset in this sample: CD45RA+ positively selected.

CDR3 protein: CASSYGGNIYGYTF. CDR3 coding DNA: TGTGCCAGCAGTTACGGGGGGAACATCTATGGCTACACCTTC. The chain couples TRBV6-5 to TRBJ1-2; weak D call: TRBD1 (5 bases). Between the trimmed V and J ends, which lost 2 bases and 4 bases, there was a span of 11 bases. CDR3 length: 14 residues. The germline V gene encodes CDR1 MNHEY and CDR2 SVGAGI.